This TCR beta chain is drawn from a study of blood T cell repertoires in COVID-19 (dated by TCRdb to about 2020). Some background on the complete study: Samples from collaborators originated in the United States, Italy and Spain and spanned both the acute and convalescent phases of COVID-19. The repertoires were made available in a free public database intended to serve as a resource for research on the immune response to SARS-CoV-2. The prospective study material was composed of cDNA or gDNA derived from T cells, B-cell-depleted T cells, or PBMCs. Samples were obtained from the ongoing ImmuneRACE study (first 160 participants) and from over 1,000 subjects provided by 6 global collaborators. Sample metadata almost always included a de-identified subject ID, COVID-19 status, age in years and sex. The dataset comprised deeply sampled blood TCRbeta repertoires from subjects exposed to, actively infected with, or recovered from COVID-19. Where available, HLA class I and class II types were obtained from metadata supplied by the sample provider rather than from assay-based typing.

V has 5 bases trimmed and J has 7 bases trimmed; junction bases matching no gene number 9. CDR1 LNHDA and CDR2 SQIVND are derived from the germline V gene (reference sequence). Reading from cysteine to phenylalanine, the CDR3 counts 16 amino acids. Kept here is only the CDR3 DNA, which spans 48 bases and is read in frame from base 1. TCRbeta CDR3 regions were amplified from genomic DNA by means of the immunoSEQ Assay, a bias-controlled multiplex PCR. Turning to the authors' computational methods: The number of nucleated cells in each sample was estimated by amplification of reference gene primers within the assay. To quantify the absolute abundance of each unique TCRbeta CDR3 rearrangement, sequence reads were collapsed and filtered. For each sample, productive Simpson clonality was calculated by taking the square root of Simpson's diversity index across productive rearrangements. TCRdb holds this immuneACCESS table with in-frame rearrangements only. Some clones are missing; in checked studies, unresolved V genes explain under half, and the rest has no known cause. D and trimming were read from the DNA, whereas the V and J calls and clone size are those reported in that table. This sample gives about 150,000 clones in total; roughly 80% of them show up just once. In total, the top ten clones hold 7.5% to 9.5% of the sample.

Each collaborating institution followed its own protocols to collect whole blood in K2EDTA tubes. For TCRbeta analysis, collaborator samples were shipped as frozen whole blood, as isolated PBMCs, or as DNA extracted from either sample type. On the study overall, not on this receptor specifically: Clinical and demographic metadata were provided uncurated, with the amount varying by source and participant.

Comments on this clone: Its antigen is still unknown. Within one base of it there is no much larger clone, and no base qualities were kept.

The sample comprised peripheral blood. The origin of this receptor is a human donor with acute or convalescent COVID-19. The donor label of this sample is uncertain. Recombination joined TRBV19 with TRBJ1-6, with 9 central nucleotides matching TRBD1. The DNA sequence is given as TGTGCCAGTAGTTCCAGAACCGGGACAGGGAATTCACCCCTCCACTTT. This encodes CASSSRTGTGNSPLHF.